What follows are 19 T cell receptor beta chains derived from one specimen sequenced in a study of T cells in Graves' hyperthyroidism and ophthalmopathy. Template material for amplifying TCR beta CDR3 regions consisted of RNA transcripts. In the first-round RT-PCR of the TCR CDR3, the HTBI primer set was used. MiXCR, applied by TCRdb to the multiplex PCR reads, yields one record per CDR3 protein. Of around 720,000 distinct CDR3 sequences listed, roughly a third are singletons. The sequencing input was blood. The receptors were gathered from a middle-aged woman with Graves' hyperthyroidism.

In this sample, this clonotype turned up many times. J is TRBJ1-1 and V is TRBV10-3, with D tentatively TRBD1 (6 bases). V gave up 1 base and J gave up 1 base, with 10 bases separating them. CDR1 is ENHRY and CDR2 is SYGVKD in the germline V gene. The length of the CDR3 is 15 residues. The CDR3 nucleotides are TGTGCCATCAGTGAGTACAGGGTGACGAACACTGAAGCTTTCTTT. It is translated as CAISEYRVTNTEAFF.

The chain is built from TRBV6-6 and TRBJ1-2; 7 bases align to TRBD1. V was pared by 6 bases and J by 8 bases, with 9 bases of the junction left unmatched. Germline V gives CDR1 MNHNY, CDR2 SVGAGI (reference sequence). CDR3 size: 13 residues. The CDR3 loop is CASSRQGGEGYTF. The CDR3 region has the DNA TGTGCCAGCAGCCGACAGGGAGGAGAGGGCTACACCTTC.

The V gene is TRBV10-3, the J gene TRBJ2-3; TRBD2 is a possible D gene (6 bases). Germline lookup yields CDR1 ENHRY and CDR2 SYGVKD. CDR3 length equals 15 residues. Trimming cost V 2 bases and J 5 bases, with 14 bases left between them. The DNA for the CDR3 is TGTGCCATCAGTGAGCGTCGGGAGAGGGTAGATACGCAGTATTTT. Translated: CAISERRERVDTQYF.

This chain uses TRBV15 with TRBJ2-1; D ambiguous. Germline CDR1 is LNHNV and CDR2 is YYDKDF (reference sequence). This CDR3 has 13 residues. With 5 bases removed from V and 7 bases from J, the gap between germline ends came to 12 bases. Written as DNA, the CDR3 is TGTGCCACCAGCGGCGGAAGAGGAAATGAGCAGTTCTTC. This codes for CATSGGRGNEQFF.

This chain uses TRBV7-6 with TRBJ1-1, with 7 bases fitting TRBD1. V lost 5 bases and J lost 7; bases outside the gene matches: 13. Germline CDR1 SGHVS, CDR2 FNYEAQ. The CDR3 length is 15 residues. The CDR3 DNA is TGTGCCAGCAGCCCCACCGGGACAGAACAAGGTGAAGCTTTCTTT. Translating it yields CASSPTGTEQGEAFF.

The V and J genes are TRBV5-1 and TRBJ2-7; tentative D call: TRBD2 (6 bases). Germline CDR1 SGHRS, CDR2 YFSETQ. The CDR3 is 15 amino acids. V lost 4 bases to trimming and J lost 2 bases, with 16 bases between them. CDR3 in amino acids: CASSSLPGETYEQYF. The CDR3 nucleotides are TGCGCCAGCAGCAGCCTGCCGGGGGAGACCTACGAGCAGTACTTC. The full variable domain, with the rest looked up from reference TRBV5-1 and TRBJ2-7, is KAGVTQTPRYLIKTRGQQVTLSCSPISGHRSVSWYQQTPGQGLQFLFEYFSETQRNKGNFPGRFSGRQFSNSRSEMNVSTLELGDSALYLCASSSLPGETYEQYFGPGTRLTVT.

The chain has TRBV6-6 and TRBJ2-5; no clear D. Germline CDR1 and CDR2: MNHNY and SVGAGI (reference sequence). The CDR3 length is 13 residues. Trimming took 2 bases from V and 4 from J, leaving 8 bases between them. Written as DNA, the CDR3 is TGTGCCAGCAGTTACCGCCTCCTAGAGACCCAGTACTTC. It encodes CASSYRLLETQYF.

This clonotype occurred many times. The rearrangement links TRBV5-1 to TRBJ1-3, with a tentative D call TRBD1 (6 bases). V was cut by 4 bases and J by 1 base, with 9 bases left in between. There are 14 residues in the CDR3. Germline V CDR1 and CDR2: SGHRS, YFSETQ. CDR3 coding DNA: TGCGCCAGCAGCGAAAGGGGGTCTGGAAACACCATATATTTT. Protein sequence: CASSERGSGNTIYF.

The J gene is TRBJ1-5, the V gene TRBV27, with TRBD1 as a possible D gene (6 bases). CDR1 and CDR2 from the germline V gene are MNHEY and SMNVEV (reference sequence). V lost 3 bases and J lost 16, with 16 bases in between. The length of the CDR3 is 12 residues. The CDR3 DNA reads TGTGCCAGCAGTTTTCCGGGACAAGCCTCACATTTT. It yields the protein CASSFPGQASHF.

This clonotype was seen more than once but under ten times. This sequence joins TRBV12-3 or TRBV12-4 and TRBJ1-6; D gene uncertain. The CDR3 is 14 residues long. V gave up 3 bases and J gave up 6 bases, with 9 bases separating them. The CDR3 DNA reads TGTGCCAGCAGTTTCGGGAGGCTTAATTCACCCCTCCACTTT. Protein sequence: CASSFGRLNSPLHF.

The table lists this clonotype with a few counts. The chain combines TRBV7-9 with TRBJ2-2; D gene uncertain. CDR1 and CDR2 (germline): SEHNR, FQNEAQ (reference sequence). There are 12 residues in the CDR3. V lost 5 bases, J lost 8 bases, and 9 bases lay in between. The CDR3 DNA is TGTGCCAGCAGCCCTCAGGAAGGGGAGCTGTTTTTT. This translates into CASSPQEGELFF.

This rearrangement joins TRBV12-3 or TRBV12-4 to TRBJ2-7, with 9 bases fitting TRBD1. The ends lost 2 bases at V and 3 bases at J; junction bases unmatched: 5. CDR3 length: 15 residues. The CDR3 DNA reads TGTGCCAGCAGTTTACGGGACAGGGTTTTCTACGAGCAGTACTTC. Translation: CASSLRDRVFYEQYF.

This clonotype turned up a few times. The chain combines TRBV19 with TRBJ2-5; D is unresolved. V was clipped by 3 bases and J by 2 bases, with 13 bases between them. Germline lookup yields CDR1 LNHDA and CDR2 SQIVND (reference sequence). CDR3 length equals 15 residues. The CDR3 DNA is TGTGCCAGTAGTATCGCAGCGACAAGACAAGAGACCCAGTACTTC. Protein: CASSIAATRQETQYF.

The chain couples TRBV10-3 to TRBJ1-2, with a tentative D call TRBD1 (5 bases). Germline assignment: CDR1 ENHRY and CDR2 SYGVKD. CDR3 length: 13 amino acids. V shed 6 bases and J shed 2 bases, with 10 bases lying between them. CDR3 loop: CAIRGTENYGYTF. CDR3 in DNA: TGTGCCATCAGGGGGACGGAAAACTATGGCTACACCTTC.

The V call is TRBV7-2, the J call TRBJ2-7; 11 bases are shared with TRBD2. The tail of the sequence fits TRBJ2-1 better, so the J call may be wrong. Germline V gene sequence: CDR1 SGHTA, CDR2 FQGNSA. This CDR3 spans 16 amino acids. This chain's CDR3 is CASSQGLAGGYNEQFF. In nucleotides, the CDR3 is TGTGCCAGCAGCCAAGGTCTAGCGGGAGGCTACAATGAGCAGTTCTTC.

V gene TRBV11-2 combines with J gene TRBJ1-4; maybe TRBD1 (5 bases). CDR1 and CDR2 from the germline V gene are SGHAT and FQNNGV. V was trimmed by 6 bases and J by 6 bases, leaving 14 bases between them. This CDR3 region has 14 residues. For the CDR3, the DNA is TGTGCCAGCAGACGACAGACGTCTTATGAAAAACTGTTTTTT. Translating gives CASRRQTSYEKLFF.

The chain employs TRBV11-2 and TRBJ1-1; the D is unclear. The V and J ends lost 1 base and 4 bases respectively, with 13 bases between them. The CDR3 runs to 15 residues. Germline CDR1 is SGHAT and CDR2 is FQNNGV. The DNA for the CDR3 is TGTGCCAGCAGCTTAGGGCCAGTCCATGGCACTGAAGCTTTCTTT. Translated, it gives CASSLGPVHGTEAFF.

V gene TRBV15 combines with J gene TRBJ2-7, with D unclear. Trimming stripped 3 bases from V and 2 bases from J, with 2 bases between. CDR1 and CDR2 from the germline V gene are LNHNV and YYDKDF (reference sequence). The CDR3 has 11 amino acids. DNA of the CDR3: TGTGCCACCAGCAGTCCCTACGAGCAGTACTTC. It translates to CATSSPYEQYF.

This clonotype was detected a few times. The chain uses TRBV4-3 and TRBJ1-4, with 10 bases fitting TRBD1. From germline, CDR1 is LGHNA and CDR2 YSLEER. The CDR3 sequence is 16 residues long. J gave up 8 bases and V 3 bases, and 9 bases lay outside the gene matches. CDR3 residues: CASSQDPTGGSEKLFF. The CDR3 DNA reads as TGCGCCAGCAGCCAGGACCCGACAGGGGGCTCGGAAAAACTGTTTTTT.